What follows are 9 T cell receptor beta chains derived from one specimen sequenced in a study of vaccination and CD4 T cells after COVID-19 (dated by TCRdb to between 2021 and 2022). Antigen specificity for these receptors is unknown. The library was prepared using PCR. The sample was run on an Illumina iSeq 100. At the Johns Hopkins FTIC core, DNA from the cultured CD4+ T cells underwent TCR sequencing with the Oncomine TCR Beta short-read assay. TCRdb's own reprocessing of the public reads used fastp at Q25 and MiXCR and kept productive beta chains. CDR3 protein sequences are deduplicated, and each keeps its most common genes and DNA. The sample data list roughly 17,000 distinct CDR3 sequences, and roughly 30% of these were observed just once. Around 14% of the sample belongs to the ten largest clones. The treatment or condition tag for this specimen amounts to: approximately 11-day PBMC culture with coronavirus spike peptide pools or control peptides (ViraFEST assay).

Input material: cultured CD4+ T cells from blood. The source of these receptors is a human donor with COVID-19.

The chain carries TRBV5-8 and TRBJ1-1, with D unresolved. Germline CDR1 reads SGHTS; CDR2 reads YDEGEE. The CDR3 has 15 amino acids. The V gene lost 0 bases and the J gene lost 8 bases, with 17 bases spanning the gap. CDR3 protein: CASSLGAGQGVEAFF. The CDR3 DNA reads TGTGCCAGCAGCTTGGGGGCTGGGCAAGGCGTCGAAGCTTTCTTT.

The V and J genes are TRBV5-1 and TRBJ2-7; 9 bases map to TRBD1. This CDR3 has 13 residues. V was clipped by 0 bases and J by 5 bases; unmatched bases: 0. Germline CDR1 and CDR2: SGHRS and YFSETQ. The DNA for the CDR3 is TGCGCCAGCAGCTTGGGGGACAGGGACGAGCAGTACTTC. Translated: CASSLGDRDEQYF.

This sequence joins TRBV9 and TRBJ1-5, with D possibly being TRBD1 (6 bases). Germline V gives CDR1 SGDLS, CDR2 YYNGEE. The CDR3 is 15 residues long. Trimming stripped 0 bases from V and 6 bases from J, with 13 bases between. The CDR3 DNA sequence: TGTGCCAGCAGCGTAGGGACAGCCGCGGGTCAGCCCCAGCATTTT. It translates to CASSVGTAAGQPQHF.

This chain links TRBV11-3 with TRBJ2-2; 7 bases are shared with TRBD1. The V and J ends lost 2 bases and 1 base, in that order; junction bases with no gene match: 1. Germline V gene sequence: CDR1 SGHNT, CDR2 YENEEA. The CDR3 consists of 15 residues. The CDR3 coding sequence is TGTGCCAGCAGCTTACCAGGGGGGAACACCGGGGAGCTGTTTTTT. Encoded protein: CASSLPGGNTGELFF.

This chain uses TRBV20-1 with TRBJ2-4, with D uncertain. This CDR3 is built from 13 residues. Germline CDR1 is DFQATT and CDR2 is SNEGSKA (reference sequence). Trimming cost V 1 base and J 3 bases, with 7 bases left between them. The CDR3 region is CSARVPDKNIQYF. CDR3 sequence (DNA): TGCAGTGCTAGAGTTCCAGACAAAAACATTCAGTACTTC.

V and J are TRBV29-1 and TRBJ1-2; D might be TRBD1 (5 bases). Trimming removed 3 bases at V and 6 bases at J, with 17 bases between. There are 14 residues in the CDR3. Germline-derived CDR1 and CDR2 are SQVTM and ANQGSEA. This CDR3 reads CSVEIGRAGNGYTF. The CDR3, as DNA: TGCAGCGTTGAGATAGGCCGGGCAGGGAATGGCTACACCTTC.

This clonotype has only a few counts. J is TRBJ2-1 and V is TRBV19; 9 bases align to TRBD1. V lost 6 bases, J lost 8 bases, and 14 bases stayed unmatched. Germline CDR1 reads LNHDA; CDR2 reads SQIVND (reference sequence). This CDR3 comprises 16 residues. For the CDR3, the DNA is TGTGCCAGTAGACGTCCCAGGGACAGGGTATCAGATGAGCAGTTCTTC. Amino acid sequence: CASRRPRDRVSDEQFF.

V and J are TRBV5-1 and TRBJ2-3; either TRBD1 or TRBD2 may fit D (5 bases each). The CDR3 runs 15 residues. The germline V and J ends were trimmed by 1 base and 3 bases, with 12 bases remaining between them. Germline loops: CDR1 SGHRS, CDR2 YFSETQ. CDR3: CASSLRGVETDTQYF. CDR3 DNA: TGCGCCAGCAGCTTGAGAGGGGTGGAAACAGATACGCAGTATTTT.

This clonotype is classed as medium-sized. The DNA of the CDR3 is TGCAGTGCTAGATCCCCCGATGACGGGAACTATGGCTACACCTTC. Translation: CSARSPDDGNYGYTF. The chain employs TRBV20-1 and TRBJ1-2; D not certain. Germline-derived CDR1 and CDR2 are DFQATT and SNEGSKA (reference sequence). Trimming left V 2 bases short and J 2 bases short, with 15 bases between. The CDR3 length is 15 residues.